This is a list of T cell receptor beta chains from one sample in a study of blood T cell repertoires in COVID-19. Profiled with immunoSEQ multiplex PCR; TCRdb holds only in-frame clones, not every one. The data contain roughly 77,000 clones, over 70% of them seen just once; the ten biggest clones take up about 10%. Sequencing was done on a sample of peripheral blood. These receptors all stem from a human donor in a cohort sampled during active COVID-19. Both conserved end residues are part of each CDR3. The D gene is left open where the match is weak. Clone size is shown for a subset of rows, as once, few, many or a class of expanded clone.

d_call cdr3_length clone_size j_call v_call cdr3_nt cdr3_aa
TRBD1 14 - TRBJ2-5 TRBV3-1/TRBV3-2 TGTGCCAGCAGCCGGACAGGGGGTCAAGAGACCCAGTACTTC CASSRTGGQETQYF
TRBD1 15 - TRBJ1-4 TRBV2 TGTGCCAGCAGTCAGTACAGGGGGAGCAATGAAAAACTGTTTTTT CASSQYRGSNEKLFF
TRBD1 15 - TRBJ2-5 TRBV7-2 TGTGCCAGCAGCTTAGCCACAGGGGGCGTAGAGACCCAGTACTTC CASSLATGGVETQYF
- 13 - TRBJ2-7 TRBV27 TGTGCCAGCAGTTTAGCGGGGACTTACGAGCAGTACTTC CASSLAGTYEQYF
- 14 few TRBJ1-4 TRBV3-1/TRBV3-2 TGTGCCAGCAGCCAACGGGGGGAGAATGAAAAACTGTTTTTT CASSQRGENEKLFF
- 14 - TRBJ2-7 TRBV28 TGTGCCAGCAGGAGATCCAGGGAATACTACGAGCAGTACTTC CASRRSREYYEQYF
TRBD2 17 - TRBJ2-5 TRBV24-1 TGTGCCACCAGTGACCCGACTAGCGGAGTGGGGGGAGAGACCCAGTACTTC CATSDPTSGVGGETQYF
TRBD1 13 - TRBJ1-2 TRBV6-6 TGTGCCAGCACTTCTACAGGGGGCTATGGCTACACCTTC CASTSTGGYGYTF
- 14 - TRBJ1-1 TRBV9 TGTGCCAGCAGCGCCCCTTCGACAGCTAATGAAGCTTTCTTT CASSAPSTANEAFF
- 14 - TRBJ2-3 TRBV5-1 TGCGCCAGCAGACGGGACGGGGGTACAGATACGCAGTATTTT CASRRDGGTDTQYF
TRBD2 17 - TRBJ2-3 TRBV19 TGTGCCAGTAGTCCCCTGACTAGCGGTCCCTACACAGATACGCAGTATTTT CASSPLTSGPYTDTQYF
TRBD1 16 - TRBJ1-2 TRBV2 TGTGCCAGCAGCAGACAGGGTACACGTTCTAACTATGGCTACACCTTC CASSRQGTRSNYGYTF
TRBD1 16 - TRBJ1-1 TRBV4-1 TGCGCCAGCAGCCTAGGACAGGGGGCCATGAACACTGAAGCTTTCTTT CASSLGQGAMNTEAFF
- 12 - TRBJ1-1 TRBV6-5 TGTGCCAGCAAGATGAAGGAGGCCGAAGCTTTCTTT CASKMKEAEAFF
TRBD1 13 - TRBJ2-7 TRBV12-3/TRBV12-4 TGTGCCAGCAGCCGGGACAGGGCCTACGAGCAGTACTTC CASSRDRAYEQYF
- 13 - TRBJ2-7 TRBV2 TGTGCCAGCAGGCCAGGGACTCGGAACGAGCAGTACTTC CASRPGTRNEQYF
TRBD1 15 - TRBJ1-5 TRBV9 TGTGCCAGCAGCGTGAACCCCGGGACAGATCAGCCCCAGCATTTT CASSVNPGTDQPQHF
- 14 - TRBJ2-7 TRBV10-2 TGCGCCAGCAGTGAGTTTCGACAGCGCTACGAGCAGTACTTC CASSEFRQRYEQYF
TRBD2 17 - TRBJ2-7 TRBV27 TGTGCCAGCAGCCTCTACGGACTAGCGGGGGGAAGCTACGAGCAGTACTTC CASSLYGLAGGSYEQYF
- 12 - TRBJ1-3 TRBV10-3 TGTGCCATCAGTGAGTCTAGAAACACCATATATTTT CAISESRNTIYF
TRBD2 16 - TRBJ2-7 TRBV7-8 TGTGCCAGCAGCTCCGCCGGGACTAGCGGCACCTACGAGCAGTACTTC CASSSAGTSGTYEQYF
TRBD1 16 few TRBJ2-1 TRBV11-2 TGTGCCAGCAGCTTCCGGCGGGGGACAGGGGGTCATGAGCAGTTCTTC CASSFRRGTGGHEQFF
TRBD1 14 - TRBJ1-1 TRBV7-9 TGTGCCAGCAGCAAACAGGGGGGTTACACTGAAGCTTTCTTT CASSKQGGYTEAFF
- 14 - TRBJ2-7 TRBV27 TGTGCCAGCAGGGGCCCAGGGGTCTCCTACGAGCAGTACTTC CASRGPGVSYEQYF
- 12 - TRBJ1-4 TRBV7-2 TGTGCCAGCAGCCCCGACGGGGGGAAACTGTTTTTT CASSPDGGKLFF
TRBD1 13 - TRBJ1-3 TRBV30 TGTGCCTGGAGTAGGGGGCTCGGAAACACCATATATTTT CAWSRGLGNTIYF
- 13 - TRBJ2-5 TRBV6-5 TGTGCCAGCAGCCGACAGTCTAAAGAGACCCAGTACTTC CASSRQSKETQYF
TRBD1 15 - TRBJ2-1 TRBV2 TGTGCCAGCACTAAGGGACAGGGGGCATACAATGAGCAGTTCTTC CASTKGQGAYNEQFF
TRBD1 18 once TRBJ1-2 TRBV5-5 TGTGCCAGCAGCGGGGGACAGGGGGCGATGGCGAGAGACTATGGCTACACCTTC CASSGGQGAMARDYGYTF
- 14 - TRBJ1-4 TRBV5-1 TGCGCCAGCCGCGCGGGGAGCCCTAATGAAAAACTGTTTTTT CASRAGSPNEKLFF
- 12 once TRBJ1-2 TRBV19 TGTGCCAGTAGTGAGGGATTCTATGGCTACACCTTC CASSEGFYGYTF
TRBD1 15 once TRBJ2-7 TRBV4-1 TGCGCCAGCAGCCAATCACAGGGGGGTAGGAGTGAGCAGTACTTC CASSQSQGGRSEQYF
- 13 - TRBJ2-1 TRBV11-2 TGTGCCAGCAGCTTATCTTTTCCCAATGAGCAGTTCTTC CASSLSFPNEQFF
- 17 - TRBJ1-3 TRBV18 TGTGCCAGCTCACCTCAAAAAGGGGTTATCTCTGGAAACACCATATATTTT CASSPQKGVISGNTIYF
TRBD1 14 - TRBJ1-5 TRBV5-6 TGTGCCAGCAGCTTGTCAGGGGGCGATCAGCCCCAGCATTTT CASSLSGGDQPQHF
TRBD1 16 - TRBJ1-6 TRBV6-2/TRBV6-3 TGTGCCAGCAGTTACCTTTGGGACAGCAATAATTCACCCCTCCACTTT CASSYLWDSNNSPLHF
TRBD1 16 - TRBJ1-6 TRBV10-3 TGTGCCATCAGTGACTACAGTGGACAGGCTAATTCACCCCTCCACTTT CAISDYSGQANSPLHF
TRBD2 17 - TRBJ2-3 TRBV9 TGTGCCAGCAGCCTGGGACTAGCGGGGGGGCCCGCAGATACGCAGTATTTT CASSLGLAGGPADTQYF
- 15 - TRBJ1-2 TRBV7-2 TGTGCCAGCAGCGAAACAGGGATTCCTAACTATGGCTACACCTTC CASSETGIPNYGYTF
- 16 - TRBJ1-6 TRBV5-1 TGCGCCAGCAGCTTGGCCACAGATCCTGATAATTCACCCCTCCACTTT CASSLATDPDNSPLHF
- 16 - TRBJ2-3 TRBV28 TGTGCCAGCAGTGAGGCCTCCGGAGGCGGCACAGATACGCAGTATTTT CASSEASGGGTDTQYF
- 15 - TRBJ1-2 TRBV7-2 TGTGCCAGCAGCTTTGTATCACGGGATAACTATGGCTACACCTTC CASSFVSRDNYGYTF